These 27 T cell receptor beta chains originate from one sample sequenced in a study of blood T cell repertoires in COVID-19. Here immunoSEQ multiplex PCR was the method, and the copy in TCRdb shows in-frame clones only, minus some. The sample has about 330,000 clones, roughly nine tenths seen once; the top ten hold about a fifth. The sequenced sample consisted of PBMCs or T cells enriched from blood (not recorded which). Source of these receptors: a woman aged 25 to 39 who had recovered from COVID-19.

This clone was detected only once. V is TRBV5-1 and J is TRBJ2-7, with 10 bases lining up with TRBD2. The CDR3 is 14 residues long. The ends lost 4 bases at V and 4 bases at J; junction bases unmatched: 5. Per germline, CDR1 SGHRS and CDR2 YFSETQ. This chain's CDR3 is CASSGGTSAYEQYF. Written as DNA, the CDR3 is TGCGCCAGCAGCGGGGGGACTAGCGCGTACGAGCAGTACTTC.

The rearrangement links TRBV5-1 to TRBJ1-4; D is unresolved. The V and J ends lost 1 base and 8 bases respectively, with 12 bases between them. Germline values: CDR1 SGHRS, CDR2 YFSETQ. The CDR3 extends over 14 amino acids. CDR3 amino acids: CASSLQVEGEKLFF. CDR3 sequence (DNA): TGCGCCAGCAGCTTGCAGGTGGAAGGAGAAAAACTGTTTTTT.

CDR3 coding DNA: TGCGCCAGCAGTCAATCAATCGTCTACAGGGGGCGCCGGGGGAGAGACCACTACGAGCAGTACTTC. It is translated as CASSQSIVYRGRRGRDHYEQYF. J is TRBJ2-7 and V is TRBV23-1; TRBD1 agrees at 9 bases. TRBV23-1 is labeled an ORF, and its function is uncertain. The CDR3 is 22 amino acids. The J segment lost 3 bases and the V segment lost 0 bases, leaving 24 bases of the junction unmatched.

The gene calls are TRBV4-1 and TRBJ2-6; 7 bases are shared with TRBD1. This CDR3 region has 18 residues. From germline, CDR1 is MGHRA and CDR2 YSYEKL. J gave up 0 bases and V 0 bases, and 5 bases lay outside the gene matches. CDR3 sequence: CASSQDGQVHSGANVLTF. The CDR3 nucleotides are TGCGCCAGCAGCCAAGATGGACAGGTGCACTCTGGGGCCAACGTCCTGACTTTC.

As to this clone: At one of its ends the junction is not consistent with the germline gene, which may arise from a read error. The chain recombines TRBV7-2 with TRBJ2-1; possibly TRBD2 for D (7 bases). Germline V gives CDR1 SGHTA, CDR2 FQGNSA. The CDR3 consists of 13 residues. The CDR3 DNA is TGTGCCAGCAGATTAGGGGGGGTCAATGAGCAGTTCTTC. Translating it yields CASRLGGVNEQFF.

The chain is built from TRBV9 and TRBJ2-3; TRBD1 matches 7 bases. Trimming cost V 0 bases and J 5 bases; bases outside gene matches: 9. Germline V gives CDR1 SGDLS, CDR2 YYNGEE. CDR3 length equals 16 residues. The CDR3 coding sequence is TGTGCCAGCAGCGTAGGAGAACAGGGGAGAGGAGATACGCAGTATTTT. It codes for CASSVGEQGRGDTQYF.

This rearrangement joins TRBV24-1 to TRBJ2-1; 10 bases line up with TRBD2. Trimming at V came to 3 bases and at J to 7 bases, leaving 8 bases not matched to a gene. Germline assignment: CDR1 KGHDR and CDR2 SFDVKD. The CDR3 loop spans 16 amino acids. The CDR3 loop is CATSDLSSGGTNEQFF. CDR3 sequence (DNA): TGTGCCACCAGTGATCTGAGTAGCGGGGGGACGAATGAGCAGTTCTTC.

This chain links TRBV4-3 with TRBJ2-3, with D perhaps TRBD1 (6 bases). This CDR3 comprises 18 residues. Germline loops: CDR1 LGHNA, CDR2 YSLEER. V was cut by 0 bases and J by 2 bases, with 18 bases left in between. CDR3 sequence (DNA): TGCGCCAGCAGCCAAGATGGGCCGGCCGGGACACACACAGATACGCAGTATTTT. Translation gives CASSQDGPAGTHTDTQYF.

In DNA form, the CDR3 reads TGTGCCAGCAGCAAAACGGACAGGGGGCCTGAAAAACTGTTTTTT. This codes for CASSKTDRGPEKLFF. The rearrangement joins TRBV21-1 to TRBJ1-4; TRBD1, the table's D call, was not compared with the DNA. TRBV21-1 is given as a pseudogene. The CDR3 length is 15 residues.

The chain has TRBV3-1 (or the pseudogene TRBV3-2) and TRBJ1-5; D is unclear. Germline values: CDR1 LGHDT, CDR2 YNNKEL (reference sequence). CDR3 size: 13 residues. With 3 bases removed from V and 4 bases from J, the gap between germline ends came to 7 bases. CDR3 in amino acids: CASSQGDNQPQHF. CDR3 coding DNA: TGTGCCAGCAGCCAGGGAGATAATCAGCCCCAGCATTTT.

The rearrangement links TRBV3-1 (or the pseudogene TRBV3-2) to TRBJ2-2, with 14 bases aligning to TRBD2. The ends lost 0 bases at V and 5 bases at J; junction bases unmatched: 8. The germline V gene has CDR1 LGHDT and CDR2 YNNKEL (reference sequence). CDR3 size: 19 residues. This chain's CDR3 is CASSQDPGTSGRRTGELFF. The CDR3 coding sequence is TGTGCCAGCAGCCAAGACCCCGGGACTAGCGGGAGACGAACCGGGGAGCTGTTTTTT.

This clone was counted a single time. This chain links TRBV19 with TRBJ1-1; D unresolved. This CDR3 contains 15 residues. Trimming cost V 6 bases and J 4 bases, with 18 bases left between them. Germline CDR1 reads LNHDA; CDR2 reads SQIVND (reference sequence). CDR3 bases: TGTGCCAGTAGCATGGACGGGAACCGGGGCACTGAAGCTTTCTTT. Protein: CASSMDGNRGTEAFF.

The V and J genes are TRBV24-1 and TRBJ2-3, with 8 bases identical to TRBD2. V lost 7 bases to trimming and J lost 1 base; unmatched junction nucleotides: 3. This CDR3 has 14 residues. Germline V lookup: CDR1 KGHDR, CDR2 SFDVKD. CDR3 coding DNA: TGTGCCACCAGGCGAGCGGGGGGCACAGATACGCAGTATTTT. It encodes CATRRAGGTDTQYF.

This clone was recorded once. This rearrangement joins TRBV5-1 to TRBJ2-7, with 7 bases that match TRBD2. CDR1 SGHRS and CDR2 YFSETQ come from the germline V gene. CDR3 size: 15 residues. V lost 0 bases, J lost 5 bases, and 8 bases stayed unmatched. The CDR3 DNA reads TGCGCCAGCAGCTTGGATCCGGGGGGATTCGACGAGCAGTACTTC. It codes for CASSLDPGGFDEQYF.

This clone was seen only once. The chain links TRBV5-1 to TRBJ2-6; 9 bases align to TRBD1. There are 16 residues in the CDR3. V dropped 4 bases and J dropped 4; count of bases not matched to a gene: 6. The germline V gene has CDR1 SGHRS and CDR2 YFSETQ. The CDR3 DNA reads TGCGCCAGCAGCACCCGGACAGGGGAAGGGGCCAACGTCCTGACTTTC. Encoded protein: CASSTRTGEGANVLTF.

Written as DNA, the CDR3 is TGTGCCAGCAGTCCGACAGGGGGCTATGAGCAGTTCTTC. Translated: CASSPTGGYEQFF. V and J are TRBV28 and TRBJ2-1; TRBD1 matches at 10 bases. The CDR3 length is 13 residues. Germline V gene lookup returns CDR1 MDHEN and CDR2 SYDVKM. V lost 5 bases, J lost 8 bases, and 3 bases stayed unmatched.

This chain links TRBV7-8 with TRBJ2-5; 9 bases are shared with TRBD1. Germline V gene data show CDR1 as SGHVS and CDR2 as FQNEAQ. This CDR3 has 15 amino acids. Trimming cost V 5 bases and J 3 bases; bases outside gene matches: 7. The CDR3 DNA is TGTGCCAGCAGCCGTCCGACAGGGGGAAAAGAGACCCAGTACTTC. It codes for CASSRPTGGKETQYF.

This clone came up once. CDR3 nucleotides: TGTGCCAGCAGTTACTATGGGGGGACGAACACTGAAGCTTTCTTT. The encoded protein is CASSYYGGTNTEAFF. V gene TRBV6-5 combines with J gene TRBJ1-1; D perhaps matches TRBD1 (5 bases). This CDR3 has 15 amino acids. The ends were cut back, 1 base at V and 1 base at J, with 10 bases in the middle. Germline V gene sequence: CDR1 MNHEY, CDR2 SVGAGI.

The chain is built from TRBV4-1 and TRBJ2-4; tentative D call: TRBD2 (5 bases). In germline, CDR1 is MGHRA, CDR2 YSYEKL. The CDR3 is 15 residues long. V was cut by 1 base and J by 2 bases, with 9 bases left in between. The CDR3 nucleotides are TGCGCCAGCAGCCAAGGGGAGATGACCAAAAACATTCAGTACTTC. It is translated as CASSQGEMTKNIQYF.

This clone was observed once. The chain couples TRBV18 to TRBJ1-3; D is uncertain. The germline gives CDR1 KGHSH, CDR2 LQKENI. V was clipped by 5 bases and J by 0 bases, with 11 bases between them. This CDR3 is built from 15 residues. The CDR3 loop is CASSAREGSGNTIYF. The CDR3 DNA follows: TGTGCCAGCTCAGCCCGGGAGGGCTCTGGAAACACCATATATTTT.

This rearrangement joins TRBV3-1 (or the pseudogene TRBV3-2) to TRBJ1-1; D gene uncertain. This CDR3 contains 14 residues. With 1 base removed from V and 2 bases from J, the gap between germline ends came to 8 bases. Germline lookup yields CDR1 LGHDT and CDR2 YNNKEL (reference sequence). For the CDR3, the DNA is TGTGCCAGCAGCCAAGGTCAGGCCAACACTGAAGCTTTCTTT. It yields the protein CASSQGQANTEAFF.

This clone was counted only a few times. The chain joins TRBV7-8 to TRBJ1-1; 8 bases align to TRBD1. The germline V gene has CDR1 SGHVS and CDR2 FQNEAQ. CDR3 length: 15 residues. The ends lost 5 bases at V and 5 bases at J; junction bases unmatched: 10. CDR3 protein: CASSPGQVGYTEAFF. The CDR3 DNA follows: TGTGCCAGCAGCCCGGGACAGGTGGGGTATACTGAAGCTTTCTTT.

The rearrangement links TRBV20-1 to TRBJ1-1, with D hard to call. V was pared by 0 bases and J by 6 bases, with 5 bases between. The germline gives CDR1 DFQATT, CDR2 SNEGSKA (reference sequence). The CDR3 is 11 residues long. This chain's CDR3 is CSARDPAEAFF. The DNA of the CDR3 is TGCAGTGCTAGAGATCCGGCTGAAGCTTTCTTT.

V gene TRBV7-8 combines with J gene TRBJ2-3; 8 bases are a match to TRBD2. CDR3 length equals 15 residues. CDR1 and CDR2 from the germline V gene are SGHVS and FQNEAQ. V lost 5 bases, J lost 3 bases, and 7 bases stayed unmatched. The CDR3: CASSLPGGRTDTQYF. Written as DNA, the CDR3 is TGTGCCAGCAGCCTCCCTGGCGGGAGGACAGATACGCAGTATTTT.

This chain links TRBV7-9 with TRBJ2-5, with TRBD1 matching 11 bases. The CDR3 length is 14 residues. With V trimmed by 9 bases and J by 4 bases, 7 bases remained unmatched. The germline V gene has CDR1 SEHNR and CDR2 FQNEAQ (reference sequence). CDR3 nucleotides: TGTGCCAGTATTTGGACAGGGGGCGTAGAGACCCAGTACTTC. Its translation is CASIWTGGVETQYF.

The chain couples TRBV10-3 to TRBJ1-1; no clear D. The CDR3 has 11 amino acids. The ends were cut back, 0 bases at V and 6 bases at J, with 2 bases in the middle. CDR1 is ENHRY and CDR2 is SYGVKD in the germline V gene. CDR3 residues: CAISESSEAFF. DNA for the CDR3: TGTGCCATCAGTGAGTCCTCTGAAGCTTTCTTT.

Only a few counts were recorded for this clone. This rearrangement joins TRBV6-4 to TRBJ2-3; 14 positions match TRBD2. The CDR3 totals 15 residues. V lost 4 bases, J lost 3 bases, and 0 bases stayed unmatched. Germline V CDR1 and CDR2: MRHNA, SNTAGT. For the CDR3, the DNA is TGTGCCAGCAGTGGGACTAGCGGGGGGACAGATACGCAGTATTTT. This sequence encodes CASSGTSGGTDTQYF.